These 17 T cell receptor beta chains were sequenced from one sample in a study of blood T cell repertoires in COVID-19. Libraries were prepared by immunoSEQ multiplex PCR; TCRdb keeps only in-frame clonotypes and omits some of them. The sample includes roughly 80,000 clones, 86% of them seen just once. The material sequenced was peripheral blood. Receptors originate from an elderly man in a cohort sampled during active COVID-19.

V and J are TRBV6-4 and TRBJ1-5, with D tentatively TRBD1 (5 bases). Per the germline V gene, CDR1 is MRHNA and CDR2 is SNTAGT. The CDR3 totals 17 residues. V shed 0 bases and J shed 2 bases, with 14 bases lying between them. The CDR3 nucleotides read TGTGCCAGCAGTGACTCGATGTTCAGGGAGGGCAATCAGCCCCAGCATTTT. It translates to CASSDSMFREGNQPQHF.

CDR3 sequence: CAISKDRVPGNEQFF. The DNA for the CDR3 is TGTGCCATCAGTAAGGACAGGGTCCCAGGCAATGAGCAGTTCTTC. The chain has TRBV10-3 and TRBJ2-1; 8 bases are a match to TRBD1. This CDR3 comprises 15 residues. Per germline, CDR1 ENHRY and CDR2 SYGVKD. V gave up 5 bases and J gave up 6 bases; unmatched junction bases: 9.

This chain links TRBV27 with TRBJ2-2; tentatively, D is TRBD1 (5 bases). Germline loops: CDR1 MNHEY, CDR2 SMNVEV (reference sequence). Trimming left V 0 bases short and J 5 bases short, with 10 bases between. This CDR3 region has 15 residues. The CDR3 here is CASSLSRVRTGELFF. The CDR3 region has the DNA TGTGCCAGCAGTTTATCCAGGGTCAGAACCGGGGAGCTGTTTTTT.

This chain connects TRBV28 to TRBJ2-7; possibly TRBD2 for D (6 bases). Between the trimmed V and J ends, which lost 6 bases and 0 bases, there was a span of 12 bases. This CDR3 comprises 14 residues. Germline V CDR1 and CDR2: MDHEN, SYDVKM. CDR3 nucleotides: TGTGCCAGCAGGATGGGAGGAACCTCCTACGAGCAGTACGTC. Its protein product is CASRMGGTSYEQYV.

CDR3 residues: CASSQNTGELFF. The CDR3 DNA sequence: TGTGCCAGCAGTCAGAACACCGGGGAGCTGTTTTTT. The rearrangement joins TRBV12-3 or TRBV12-4 to TRBJ2-2; no firm D call. CDR3 size: 12 residues. The germline V and J ends were trimmed by 5 bases and 1 base, with 2 bases remaining between them.

The V call is TRBV4-3, the J call TRBJ2-7; D gene unclear. V was pared by 0 bases and J by 6 bases, with 6 bases between. Germline lookup yields CDR1 LGHNA and CDR2 YSLEER. The CDR3 runs 12 residues. This chain's CDR3 is CASSQDPSEQYF. The CDR3 DNA reads as TGCGCCAGCAGCCAAGACCCGTCCGAGCAGTACTTC.

The chain recombines TRBV5-4 with TRBJ1-1; 8 bases agree with TRBD1. The V gene's germline CDR1 is SGHNT and CDR2 YYREEE (reference sequence). CDR3 size: 14 residues. The trim removed 4 bases at V and 4 bases at J, leaving 6 bases unmatched. The CDR3 DNA is TGTGCCAGCAGCACGGGACAGGCCGGCACTGAAGCTTTCTTT. It translates to CASSTGQAGTEAFF.

The chain combines TRBV5-1 with TRBJ1-1, with D perhaps matching TRBD1 (5 bases). The germline V gene has CDR1 SGHRS and CDR2 YFSETQ. V dropped 1 base and J dropped 3 bases, with 13 bases sitting between them. The CDR3 covers 15 residues. CDR3 in amino acids: CASSLTPREDTEAFF. The CDR3 bases are TGCGCCAGCAGCTTGACCCCCAGGGAGGACACTGAAGCTTTCTTT.

The chain has TRBV5-1 and TRBJ1-1, with 7 bases that match TRBD1. V was pared by 3 bases and J by 3 bases, with 2 bases of the junction left unmatched. There are 13 residues in the CDR3. From germline, CDR1 is SGHRS and CDR2 YFSETQ. The CDR3 sequence: CASSSRGDTEAFF. DNA of the CDR3: TGCGCCAGCAGCTCCAGGGGGGACACTGAAGCTTTCTTT.

J is TRBJ2-3 and V is TRBV4-2; tentatively, D is TRBD2 (5 bases). The V end was cut by 4 bases, the J end by 1 base, with 21 bases between. There are 18 residues in the CDR3. CDR1 is LGHNA, CDR2 YNFKEQ, per germline. CDR3 region: CASSPRGGENFGTDTQYF. The CDR3 DNA sequence: TGTGCCAGCAGCCCCCGAGGTGGGGAGAACTTCGGCACAGATACGCAGTATTTT.

This chain links TRBV29-1 with TRBJ1-2; the D gene is possibly TRBD1 (6 bases). The CDR3 is 13 residues long. Germline CDR1 SQVTM, CDR2 ANQGSEA. The DNA of the CDR3 is TGCACCGTCGGTACACAGGGTGACTATGGCTACACCTTC. It is translated as CTVGTQGDYGYTF.

This rearrangement joins TRBV19 to TRBJ2-2; TRBD1 aligns across 9 bases. With 4 bases clipped from V and 6 bases from J, the junction kept 6 bases outside the gene matches. The CDR3 spans 15 residues. Germline V lookup: CDR1 LNHDA, CDR2 SQIVND (reference sequence). CDR3 protein: CASSNRQGVSGELFF. The CDR3 DNA reads as TGTGCCAGTAGTAACCGACAGGGGGTCTCCGGGGAGCTGTTTTTT.

The V and J genes are TRBV12-5 and TRBJ2-5; TRBD1 matches at 7 bases. Germline lookup yields CDR1 LGHNT and CDR2 FRNRAP. This CDR3 spans 13 amino acids. The V segment lost 2 bases and the J segment 7 bases; nucleotides outside the gene matches: 4. The CDR3 nucleotides read TGTGCTAGTGGTTTGAGGGGACAGTTGACCCAGTACTTC. Protein product: CASGLRGQLTQYF.

The J gene is TRBJ1-2, the V gene TRBV5-6, with D perhaps matching TRBD1 (6 bases). With 5 bases removed from V and 4 bases from J, the gap between germline ends came to 9 bases. CDR1 and CDR2 (germline): SGHDT, YYEEEE. There are 12 residues in the CDR3. The CDR3 reads CASRTGAYGYTF. As DNA, the CDR3 is TGTGCCAGCAGGACAGGCGCCTATGGCTACACCTTC. The full variable domain, with the rest looked up from reference TRBV5-6 and TRBJ1-2, is DAGVTQSPTHLIKTRGQQVTLRCSPKSGHDTVSWYQQALGQGPQFIFQYYEEEERQRGNFPDRFSGHQFPNYSSELNVNALLLGDSALYLCASRTGAYGYTFGSGTRLTVV.

This rearrangement joins TRBV7-8 to TRBJ2-5; 9 nucleotides agree with TRBD1. V shed 4 bases and J 2 bases; nucleotides not matched to a gene: 8. The CDR3 runs to 16 residues. The V gene's germline CDR1 is SGHVS and CDR2 FQNEAQ. The CDR3 DNA follows: TGTGCCAGCAGCTCACCCCGGGACAGGGCACAAGAGACCCAGTACTTC. Translated, it gives CASSSPRDRAQETQYF.

The chain is built from TRBV20-1 and TRBJ2-7, with a tentative D call TRBD1 (6 bases). Per the germline V gene, CDR1 is DFQATT and CDR2 is SNEGSKA (reference sequence). The CDR3 covers 12 residues. Between the trimmed V and J ends, which lost 3 bases and 6 bases, there was a span of 12 bases. CDR3 DNA: TGCAGTGCTAGTTCCCAGGGGTTCGAGCAGTACTTC. It translates to CSASSQGFEQYF.

V gene TRBV10-3 combines with J gene TRBJ2-5; D is perhaps TRBD1 (6 bases). The CDR3 extends over 14 amino acids. Trimming shortened V by 2 bases and J by 1 base, and 8 bases separated the two germline ends. CDR1 and CDR2 from the germline V gene are ENHRY and SYGVKD. CDR3 sequence reads: CAISELDSQETQYF. The CDR3 nucleotides read TGTGCCATCAGTGAGCTGGACAGCCAAGAGACCCAGTACTTC.